Shown below are 19 T cell receptor beta chains from a single sample sequenced in a study of shared clonotypes between healthy human individuals. The naive CD8 population came from CD45RO-negative cells selected for CCR7, without terminally differentiated effector memory CD45RA+ cells. Clones were sequenced by immunoSEQ multiplex PCR, and TCRdb holds only the in-frame ones, with some missing. The sample carries 450,000 to 700,000 clones, nearly 97% recorded once. Sequencing input: naive CD8+ T cells sorted from blood. These receptors were collected from a woman under 40 in good health.

The chain is built from TRBV28 and TRBJ1-5; the D gene is possibly TRBD1 (6 bases). The ends were cut back, 5 bases at V and 4 bases at J, with 12 bases in the middle. Germline lookup yields CDR1 MDHEN and CDR2 SYDVKM. This CDR3 has 14 residues. The CDR3 DNA reads TGTGCCAGCAGTCAAAGGACAGAGAATCAGCCCCAGCATTTT. Translated: CASSQRTENQPQHF.

This chain uses TRBV11-2 with TRBJ2-5; tentatively, D is TRBD2 (7 bases). CDR3 size: 13 residues. V lost 4 bases, J lost 4 bases, and 10 bases lay in between. Per the germline V gene, CDR1 is SGHAT and CDR2 is FQNNGV. CDR3 amino acids: CASSWRGGETQYF. CDR3 in DNA: TGTGCCAGCAGCTGGAGGGGGGGAGAGACCCAGTACTTC.

The CDR3 protein is CASFFGGSAFF. CDR3 coding DNA: TGTGCCAGCTTTTTCGGGGGTAGCGCTTTCTTT. The chain carries TRBV27 and TRBJ1-1; D might be TRBD1 (5 bases). The CDR3 contains 11 residues. The V gene's germline CDR1 is MNHEY and CDR2 SMNVEV (reference sequence). V gave up 8 bases and J gave up 11 bases, with 15 bases separating them.

The gene calls are TRBV28 and TRBJ2-1; 9 positions match TRBD2. V lost 1 base to trimming and J lost 5 bases; unmatched junction nucleotides: 3. This CDR3 contains 15 residues. Germline CDR1 and CDR2: MDHEN and SYDVKM. The CDR3 DNA reads TGTGCCAGCAGTTTATTGCTAGCGGGGAACAATGAGCAGTTCTTC. It specifies CASSLLLAGNNEQFF.

The J gene is TRBJ2-7, the V gene TRBV14, with 8 bases lining up with TRBD1. Germline trimming cut 1 base from V and 4 bases from J; bases unmatched to any gene: 18. The CDR3 runs to 19 residues. Germline assignment: CDR1 SGHDN and CDR2 FVKESK. For the CDR3, the DNA is TGTGCCAGCAGCCAAGCGGAATACCGGACAGGGCGTATGAGGTACGAGCAGTACTTC. Encoded protein: CASSQAEYRTGRMRYEQYF. Full variable domain (missing parts from reference TRBV14 and TRBJ2-7): EAGVTQFPSHSVIEKGQTVTLRCDPISGHDNLYWYRRVMGKEIKFLLHFVKESKQDESGMPNNRFLAERTGGTYSTLKVQPAELEDSGVYFCASSQAEYRTGRMRYEQYFGPGTRLTVT.

The rearrangement uses TRBV27 and TRBJ2-1; 10 bases align to TRBD2. This CDR3 contains 15 residues. With V trimmed by 3 bases and J by 6 bases, 5 bases remained unmatched. Germline lookup yields CDR1 MNHEY and CDR2 SMNVEV (reference sequence). The CDR3 DNA reads TGTGCCAGCAGTTTGCTAGCGGGAGTGAGCAATGAGCAGTTCTTC. Amino acid sequence: CASSLLAGVSNEQFF.

The V and J genes are TRBV29-1 and TRBJ2-1, with 7 bases aligning to TRBD2. The trim removed 1 base at V and 6 bases at J, leaving 3 bases unmatched. CDR1 and CDR2 from the germline V gene are SQVTM and ANQGSEA. The CDR3 runs 13 residues. CDR3 sequence (DNA): TGCAGCGTTGAAGCGGGAGGCCTCAATGAGCAGTTCTTC. Amino acid sequence: CSVEAGGLNEQFF.

This chain connects TRBV29-1 to TRBJ1-1; D is ambiguous. The CDR3 runs 13 residues. Germline V CDR1 and CDR2: SQVTM, ANQGSEA. The V gene lost 3 bases and the J gene lost 0 bases, with 8 bases spanning the gap. The CDR3: CSVDTALNTEAFF. For the CDR3, the DNA is TGCAGCGTTGATACAGCTCTGAACACTGAAGCTTTCTTT.

This clone was observed once. The chain couples TRBV28 to TRBJ2-7; D might be TRBD1 (6 bases). V lost 1 base and J lost 7, with 17 bases in between. Per germline, CDR1 MDHEN and CDR2 SYDVKM. CDR3 length: 15 amino acids. The DNA for the CDR3 is TGTGCCAGCAGTTTATATGGGGGCGCGCTATCTGAGCAGTACTTC. This codes for CASSLYGGALSEQYF.

The chain has TRBV6-1 and TRBJ2-1; 8 bases fit TRBD1. CDR3 length: 12 amino acids. The germline CDR1 and CDR2 sequences are MNHNS and SASEGT. With V trimmed by 6 bases and J by 12 bases, 7 bases remained unmatched. CDR3 nucleotides: TGTGCCAGCAGAGTCGGACAGGGCGGGCAGTTCTTC. Encoded protein: CASRVGQGGQFF.

This chain links TRBV15 with TRBJ2-1, with unresolved D. Germline loops: CDR1 LNHNV, CDR2 YYDKDF (reference sequence). V was pared by 0 bases and J by 0 bases, with 12 bases between. The CDR3 has 17 amino acids. The CDR3 DNA follows: TGTGCCACCAGCAGAGAGTTTCCCCCTAGCTCCTACAATGAGCAGTTCTTC. Translated: CATSREFPPSSYNEQFF.

The gene calls are TRBV27 and TRBJ2-1, with D possibly matching TRBD2 (6 bases). The V end was cut by 5 bases, the J end by 5 bases, with 16 bases between. Per the germline V gene, CDR1 is MNHEY and CDR2 is SMNVEV (reference sequence). CDR3 length: 15 residues. The CDR3 nucleotides are TGTGCCAGCAGTCATCCGACTAGTTCGAACAATGAGCAGTTCTTC. Translated, it gives CASSHPTSSNNEQFF.

The sample holds one count of this clone. Other DNA sequences in this sample translate to the same CDR3. The chain uses TRBV7-6 and TRBJ2-7; D ambiguous. CDR3 length equals 14 residues. V lost 2 bases to trimming and J lost 3 bases, with 11 bases between them. Per germline, CDR1 SGHVS and CDR2 FNYEAQ. DNA for the CDR3: TGTGCCAGCAGCTTATCAGGCGGATTCTACGAGCAGTACTTC. Its protein is CASSLSGGFYEQYF.

Regarding this clone: The sample contains more than one DNA sequence encoding this CDR3. The CDR3: CASSFGRSYEQYF. CDR3 in DNA: TGTGCCAGCAGTTTCGGGAGGTCCTACGAGCAGTACTTC. The V gene is TRBV28, the J gene TRBJ2-5, with TRBD2 matching over 7 bases. The better agreement between TRBJ2-7 and the DNA end casts doubt on the J call. The CDR3 runs to 13 residues. Germline-derived CDR1 and CDR2 are MDHEN and SYDVKM.

The rearrangement joins TRBV7-8 to TRBJ1-2; 10 positions agree with TRBD1. V shed 5 bases, J shed 5 bases, and the junction held 5 bases outside the gene matches. Germline CDR1 SGHVS, CDR2 FQNEAQ. The CDR3 runs to 14 residues. As DNA, the CDR3 is TGTGCCAGCAGCCTGGACAGGGGGGGATATGGCTACACCTTC. As protein: CASSLDRGGYGYTF.

The chain uses TRBV19 and TRBJ1-1; the match to TRBD1 covers 10 bases. The CDR3 sequence is 16 residues long. CDR1 is LNHDA, CDR2 SQIVND, per germline (reference sequence). The trim removed 4 bases at V and 7 bases at J, leaving 12 bases unmatched. The CDR3 coding sequence is TGTGCCAGTAGTAGGAAGTCCGACAGGGGGCGGATTGAAGCTTTCTTT. As protein: CASSRKSDRGRIEAFF.

The rearrangement uses TRBV14 and TRBJ2-1; D is ambiguous. CDR3 length: 13 amino acids. Trimming removed 5 bases from V and 6 bases from J, with 11 bases in between. CDR1 and CDR2 from the germline V gene are SGHDN and FVKESK. The DNA of the CDR3 is TGTGCCAGCAGCTTCAGTCCCGCCAATGAGCAGTTCTTC. This encodes CASSFSPANEQFF.

The chain is built from TRBV5-5 and TRBJ2-3; perhaps TRBD2 as D (6 bases). Trimming cost V 0 bases and J 2 bases, with 10 bases left between them. The CDR3 runs 15 residues. Germline CDR1 and CDR2: SGHKS and YYEKEE (reference sequence). CDR3 region: CASSLESGSTDTQYF. The DNA for the CDR3 is TGTGCCAGCAGCTTGGAAAGCGGGTCCACAGATACGCAGTATTTT.

This clone was picked up one time. CDR3 coding DNA: TGTGCCAGCAGTTACTCAAGGCGGTCTAACCACGAGCAGTACTTC. Amino acids: CASSYSRRSNHEQYF. V is TRBV6-5 and J is TRBJ2-7, with D unresolved. This CDR3 has 15 residues. The germline V gene has CDR1 MNHEY and CDR2 SVGAGI. The V gene lost 0 bases and the J gene lost 5 bases, with 14 bases spanning the gap.